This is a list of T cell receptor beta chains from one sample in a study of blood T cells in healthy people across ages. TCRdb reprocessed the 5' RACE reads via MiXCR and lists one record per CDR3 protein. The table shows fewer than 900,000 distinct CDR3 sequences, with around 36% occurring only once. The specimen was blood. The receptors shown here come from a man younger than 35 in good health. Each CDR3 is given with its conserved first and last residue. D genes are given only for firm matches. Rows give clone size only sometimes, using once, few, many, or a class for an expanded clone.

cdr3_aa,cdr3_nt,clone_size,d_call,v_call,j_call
CASSLVQGAKNIQYF,TGTGCCAGCAGTTTAGTCCAGGGAGCCAAAAACATTCAGTACTTC,many,-,TRBV12-3/TRBV12-4,TRBJ2-4
CASSSGSGQGDTEAFF,TGTGCCAGCAGCTCCGGATCTGGACAGGGGGACACTGAAGCTTTCTTT,-,TRBD1,TRBV7-9,TRBJ1-1
CSAPSEGEGSEKLFF,TGCAGTGCCCCGTCCGAGGGGGAAGGTTCCGAAAAACTGTTTTTT,-,-,TRBV20-1,TRBJ1-4
CASSRYERRDRAYEQYF,TGTGCCAGCAGCCGATATGAACGTAGGGACAGGGCTTACGAGCAGTACTTC,many,TRBD1,TRBV5-6,TRBJ2-7
CASSRLNTQYF,TGTGCCAGCAGCCGGCTCAATACGCAGTATTTT,few,-,TRBV3-1,TRBJ2-3
CAISWTGDRSSNEQFF,TGTGCCATCAGTTGGACAGGGGACCGTTCATCCAATGAGCAGTTCTTC,-,TRBD1,TRBV10-3,TRBJ2-1
CSARARGRVGFSTDTQYF,TGCAGTGCTAGAGCCCGGGGGCGGGTGGGGTTTAGCACAGATACGCAGTATTTT,-,-,TRBV20-1,TRBJ2-3
CSAKGSRYNEQFF,TGCAGTGCTAAGGGTAGCCGCTACAATGAGCAGTTCTTC,many,-,TRBV20-1,TRBJ2-1
CASSPPGDQGHEQYF,TGTGCCAGCAGCCCTCCCGGGGACCAGGGCCACGAGCAGTACTTC,-,-,TRBV12-3/TRBV12-4,TRBJ2-7
CASGLPVAGTSTDTQYF,TGTGCTAGTGGTTTGCCCGTCGCGGGGACTAGCACAGATACGCAGTATTTT,-,-,TRBV12-5,TRBJ2-3
CASSPSRDSGTDTQYF,TGCGCCAGCAGCCCCTCCCGGGACAGTGGCACAGATACGCAGTATTTT,few,TRBD1,TRBV5-1,TRBJ2-3
CASSARENTEAFF,TGTGCCAGCAGCGCGCGGGAGAACACTGAAGCTTTCTTT,-,-,TRBV6-4,TRBJ1-1
CASSLGVGGPRNTEAFF,TGCGCCAGCAGCTTGGGGGTCGGAGGCCCCAGGAACACTGAAGCTTTCTTT,-,-,TRBV5-1,TRBJ1-1
CASRHSRGNNEQFF,TGTGCCAGCAGGCACTCCCGGGGTAACAATGAGCAGTTCTTC,-,-,TRBV2,TRBJ2-1
CASADGGYQETQYF,TGTGCCAGCGCCGATGGGGGGTACCAAGAGACCCAGTACTTC,few,-,TRBV7-2,TRBJ2-5
CAISEGTNQPQHF,TGTGCCATCAGTGAGGGTACCAATCAGCCCCAGCATTTT,-,-,TRBV10-3,TRBJ1-5
CASSGGLSNNEQFF,TGTGCCAGCAGCGGGGGGCTCTCCAACAATGAGCAGTTCTTC,-,-,TRBV7-2,TRBJ2-1
CASRANTGDSYEQYF,TGTGCCAGCAGGGCAAATACAGGGGACTCCTACGAGCAGTACTTC,-,TRBD1,TRBV6-5,TRBJ2-7
CATQGMNTEAFF,TGTGCCACCCAGGGGATGAACACTGAAGCTTTCTTT,once,-,TRBV2,TRBJ1-1
CASSVVTGSNEQFF,TGTGCCAGCAGTGTCGTAACAGGCAGTAATGAGCAGTTCTTC,few,-,TRBV2,TRBJ2-1
CSANAGGGLYNEQYF,TGCAGTGCTAACGCGGGCGGGGGTTTATACAATGAGCAGTACTTC,few,TRBD2,TRBV20-1,TRBJ2-7
CASSVTGHLYNEQFF,TGTGCCAGCAGCGTTACGGGACACCTCTACAATGAGCAGTTCTTC,few,-,TRBV7-9,TRBJ2-1
CASSLAILPDSYEQYF,TGTGCCAGCAGCTTAGCTATCCTCCCGGACAGCTACGAGCAGTACTTC,-,-,TRBV7-2,TRBJ2-7
CASTPWGSSSPGLGTTDTQYF,TGTGCCAGCACCCCGTGGGGCAGCTCATCACCGGGACTTGGGACCACAGATACGCAGTATTTT,few,-,TRBV9,TRBJ2-3
CSARESTLGDTQYF,TGCAGTGCTAGAGAATCCACACTAGGGGATACGCAGTATTTT,-,-,TRBV20-1,TRBJ2-3
CASSRGTGEDTQYF,TGTGCCAGCAGCCGCGGGACAGGTGAGGATACGCAGTATTTT,-,TRBD1,TRBV7-2,TRBJ2-3
CASSQDGKGSQPQHF,TGTGCCAGCAGCCAAGATGGGAAAGGTAGTCAGCCCCAGCATTTT,many,-,TRBV4-2,TRBJ1-5
CSASPPSGGNEQFF,TGCAGTGCTAGTCCGCCTAGCGGGGGTAATGAGCAGTTCTTC,few,TRBD2,TRBV20-1,TRBJ2-1
CASRAPPTESNSPLHF,TGTGCCAGCAGAGCCCCCCCGACAGAATCCAATTCACCCCTCCACTTT,-,-,TRBV27,TRBJ1-6
CASSYGPDRKETQYF,TGTGCCAGCAGTTACGGTCCCGACCGTAAAGAGACCCAGTACTTC,-,-,TRBV6-2/TRBV6-3,TRBJ2-5
CASSQAYVVDRAGEKLFF,TGTGCCAGCAGCCAAGCGTATGTGGTCGACAGGGCCGGAGAAAAACTGTTTTTT,-,TRBD1,TRBV3-1,TRBJ1-4
CASSPGQGADEQYF,TGTGCCAGCAGCCCGGGACAGGGGGCAGACGAGCAGTACTTC,-,TRBD1,TRBV7-9,TRBJ2-7
CASSQPSGGALQETQYF,TGTGCCAGCAGCCAGCCTAGCGGGGGGGCCCTCCAAGAGACCCAGTACTTC,once,TRBD2,TRBV12-3/TRBV12-4,TRBJ2-5
CASSLGQVGTPYEQYF,TGCGCCAGCAGCTTGGGCCAGGTAGGAACCCCCTACGAGCAGTACTTC,-,-,TRBV5-1,TRBJ2-7
CASSLALITTEQYF,TGTGCCAGCAGTTTAGCGCTTATAACTACCGAGCAGTACTTC,many,-,TRBV12-3/TRBV12-4,TRBJ2-7
CASSRGKTNYGYTF,TGTGCCAGCTCCCGAGGGAAAACTAACTATGGCTACACCTTC,-,-,TRBV2,TRBJ1-2
CSAFPRGDTQYF,TGCAGTGCTTTCCCCCGGGGAGATACGCAGTATTTT,many,-,TRBV20-1,TRBJ2-3
CSAARSGLYEQYF,TGCAGTGCTGCAAGGTCGGGCCTTTACGAGCAGTACTTC,-,-,TRBV20-1,TRBJ2-7
CSALRPTNYGYTF,TGCAGTGCTTTAAGACCGACTAACTATGGCTACACCTTC,few,-,TRBV20-1,TRBJ1-2
CASSREVTSVPPDTQYF,TGTGCCAGCAGCCGGGAAGTTACTAGCGTCCCCCCAGATACGCAGTATTTT,many,TRBD2,TRBV4-2,TRBJ2-3
CASSFDGGAQGANVLTF,TGTGCCAGCAGCTTCGATGGGGGGGCCCAGGGAGCCAACGTCCTGACTTTC,-,-,TRBV7-9,TRBJ2-6
CASSLVGYRAPHYGYTF,TGTGCCAGCAGCTTAGTTGGGTACAGGGCCCCCCACTATGGCTACACCTTC,few,-,TRBV7-2,TRBJ1-2
CSARSPTNSGANVLNF,TGCAGTGCTAGATCCCCCACGAACTCTGGGGCCAACGTCCTGAATTTC,-,-,TRBV20-1,TRBJ2-6
CASSLGDMGGLFF,TGTGCCAGCAGTTTAGGGGATATGGGGGGGCTGTTTTTT,-,-,TRBV12-3/TRBV12-4,TRBJ2-2
CAIRLNTERGNEQFF,TGTGCCATCAGGTTAAATACAGAGCGTGGCAATGAGCAGTTCTTC,-,-,TRBV10-3,TRBJ2-1
CASSQVRALELFF,TGTGCCAGCAGCCAAGTCCGGGCCTTGGAGCTGTTTTTT,-,-,TRBV14,TRBJ2-2
CASSFLYGGPRNEQFF,TGTGCCAGCAGCTTCCTCTACGGGGGGCCCCGCAATGAGCAGTTCTTC,few,-,TRBV7-9,TRBJ2-1
CASSSVGGKSYNEQFF,TGTGCCAGCAGCTCCGTGGGGGGGAAATCCTACAATGAGCAGTTCTTC,-,TRBD2,TRBV7-9,TRBJ2-1
CASSKRKLGGASSQGLTNYGYTF,TGTGCCAGCAGCAAAAGGAAATTGGGGGGAGCTTCCAGCCAGGGCCTGACTAACTATGGCTACACCTTC,many,-,TRBV21-1,TRBJ1-2
CSASQGGKNTEAFF,TGCAGTGCTAGCCAAGGGGGGAAGAACACTGAAGCTTTCTTT,few,-,TRBV20-1,TRBJ1-1